This T cell receptor beta chain was identified during a study of OX40 agonist ivuxolimab in advanced cancers. Study at large: Age averaged around 60 years (range about 20 to 79), and just over 80% were male.

A note on this clone: The antigen remains unidentified.

Trimming removed 5 bases at V and 0 bases at J, with 7 bases between. This CDR3 spans 14 amino acids. Germline V gene lookup returns CDR1 MGHRA and CDR2 YSYEKL. General study points: Both CD4+ and CD8+ T cell populations in blood had undergone clonal expansion by week 6 at 0.1 to 3.0 mg/kg. Partial responders dosed at 0.1-3.0 mg/kg displayed clonal expansion ranking among the lowest.

Generated by immunoSEQ multiplex PCR, the TCRdb table keeps only in-frame clones and is missing some. The repertoire includes tens of thousands of clones, more than 85% of them detected once, and about 13% sits in the top ten. V gene TRBV4-1 combines with J gene TRBJ2-2, with D hard to call. The input for sequencing was CD4+ or CD8+ T cells sorted from blood, taken in a trial of the OX40 agonist ivuxolimab. The TCR originated in an adult with an advanced solid tumor such as melanoma, head and neck, liver or kidney cancer. For the CDR3, the DNA is TGCGCCAGCAGCGGCGTCGCGAACACCGGGGAGCTGTTTTTT. It encodes CASSGVANTGELFF.